This T cell receptor (beta chain) emerged from a study of T-cell reconstitution after alpha-beta-depleted transplantation in children. Whole-study findings and limits: Surviving recipient cells, namely T cells and thymic progenitors, were the source of high day-60 TCRbeta diversity in some patients.

Unique molecular identifiers featured in how the TCRbeta library was prepared. TCRdb re-analysed the PCR reads in MiXCR, keeping a single row per CDR3 protein. The sample shows 330,000 or so distinct CDR3 sequences, around 9.1% of them seen only once. This clonotype appeared a few times. Its antigen remains unidentified. The V and J ends lost 5 bases and 7 bases respectively, with 18 bases between them. The CDR3 has 16 residues. Germline V gene data show CDR1 as SEHNR and CDR2 as FQNEAQ (reference sequence). This sequence originates from a boy in the first two years of life with acute myeloid leukemia, due to receive a stem cell transplant. This chain connects TRBV7-9 to TRBJ1-6; D is perhaps TRBD1 (6 bases). The source was PBMCs, collected before TCRalphabeta/CD19-depleted stem cell transplant. CDR3 nucleotide sequence: TGTGCCAGCAGCATACCTCAAGGGGGAGGAAATTCACCCCTCCACTTT. Translating gives CASSIPQGGGNSPLHF.